A selection of T cell receptor beta chains follows, all from one sample in a study of CD4 T cells in relation to SARS-CoV-2 and coronaviruses. Profiled with immunoSEQ multiplex PCR; TCRdb holds only in-frame clones, not every one. In the table there are 30,000 to 40,000 clones, 60% to 85% of which are singletons. For these TCRs, the target antigens are not known. Material for sequencing was memory CD4+ T cells from PBMCs, cultured in vitro. These receptors originate from an adult with COVID-19. Each CDR3 is given with its conserved first and last residue. The order of the fields is CDR3 protein, CDR3 DNA, J gene, D gene, V gene, clone size. A D gene is named only where the DNA matches it firmly. Clone size is given for some rows only: seen once, a few or many times, or a class if the clone is expanded.

cdr3_aa: CASSRNLDLKRLVEFF
cdr3_nt: TGTGCCAGCAGTCGTAACCTAGACCTTAAAAGGCTCGTCGAGTTTTTT
j_call: TRBJ1-4
d_call: NA
v_call: TRBV28
clone_size: NA

cdr3_aa: CASSYQAGGPQETQYF
cdr3_nt: TGTGCCAGCAGCTATCAAGCGGGAGGGCCCCAAGAGACCCAGTACTTC
j_call: TRBJ2-5
d_call: TRBD2
v_call: TRBV5-4
clone_size: NA

cdr3_aa: CASSPEGVAGELFF
cdr3_nt: TGTGCCAGCAGCCCAGAAGGGGTTGCCGGGGAGCTGTTTTTT
j_call: TRBJ2-2
d_call: NA
v_call: TRBV7-9
clone_size: NA

cdr3_aa: CASIPGAGANVLTF
cdr3_nt: TGTGCCAGCATTCCCGGGGCTGGGGCCAACGTCCTGACTTTC
j_call: TRBJ2-6
d_call: NA
v_call: TRBV28
clone_size: NA

cdr3_aa: CAWSVATAYQETQYF
cdr3_nt: TGTGCCTGGAGTGTGGCCACCGCATACCAAGAGACCCAGTACTTC
j_call: TRBJ2-5
d_call: NA
v_call: TRBV30
clone_size: NA

cdr3_aa: CASSGVTTGVYNEQFF
cdr3_nt: TGTGCCAGCTCCGGGGTCACGACAGGCGTATACAATGAGCAGTTCTTC
j_call: TRBJ2-1
d_call: NA
v_call: TRBV18
clone_size: NA

cdr3_aa: CASSVGHPNYGYTF
cdr3_nt: TGTGCCAGCAGCGTAGGACACCCTAACTATGGCTACACCTTC
j_call: TRBJ1-2
d_call: NA
v_call: TRBV9
clone_size: NA

cdr3_aa: CASTKAGRTSYEQYF
cdr3_nt: TGTGCCAGCACCAAAGCGGGCCGGACTTCCTACGAGCAGTACTTC
j_call: TRBJ2-7
d_call: NA
v_call: TRBV28
clone_size: NA

cdr3_aa: CASTDAGNEQYF
cdr3_nt: TGCGCCAGCACCGATGCGGGGAATGAGCAGTACTTC
j_call: TRBJ2-7
d_call: NA
v_call: TRBV5-1
clone_size: NA

cdr3_aa: CASKSGSNYNEQFF
cdr3_nt: TGTGCCAGCAAGAGCGGGAGTAACTACAATGAGCAGTTCTTC
j_call: TRBJ2-1
d_call: TRBD2
v_call: TRBV2
clone_size: NA

cdr3_aa: CASSLLPRTSGKATNTGELFF
cdr3_nt: TGTGCCAGCAGTTTATTACCCCGGACTAGCGGGAAGGCAACGAACACCGGGGAGCTGTTTTTT
j_call: TRBJ2-2
d_call: TRBD2
v_call: TRBV28
clone_size: NA

cdr3_aa: CASSPAGTIRSYEQYF
cdr3_nt: TGTGCCAGCAGCCCTGCTGGGACCATAAGGTCGTACGAGCAGTACTTC
j_call: TRBJ2-7
d_call: NA
v_call: TRBV6-2/TRBV6-3
clone_size: NA

cdr3_aa: CASSFGAGGPDTQYF
cdr3_nt: TGTGCCAGCAGCTTCGGAGCGGGAGGTCCGGATACGCAGTATTTT
j_call: TRBJ2-3
d_call: TRBD2
v_call: TRBV11-3
clone_size: NA

cdr3_aa: CASSEAVWAYSNQPQHF
cdr3_nt: TGTGCCAGCAGTGAAGCGGTTTGGGCGTATAGCAATCAGCCCCAGCATTTT
j_call: TRBJ1-5
d_call: NA
v_call: TRBV6-1
clone_size: few

cdr3_aa: CASSQVEGRGTDTQYF
cdr3_nt: TGTGCCAGCAGCCAAGTTGAGGGACGGGGCACAGATACGCAGTATTTT
j_call: TRBJ2-3
d_call: NA
v_call: TRBV3-1/TRBV3-2
clone_size: NA

cdr3_aa: CASSQGDAGEVSGANVLTF
cdr3_nt: TGCGCCAGCAGCCAAGGGGATGCCGGTGAGGTCTCTGGGGCCAACGTCCTGACTTTC
j_call: TRBJ2-6
d_call: NA
v_call: TRBV4-3
clone_size: NA

cdr3_aa: CASSRRERETQYF
cdr3_nt: TGTGCCAGCAGCCGTAGGGAGAGGGAGACCCAGTACTTC
j_call: TRBJ2-5
d_call: NA
v_call: TRBV7-2
clone_size: few

cdr3_aa: CATSRAQNSGNTIYF
cdr3_nt: TGTGCCACCAGCAGAGCCCAAAACTCTGGAAACACCATATATTTT
j_call: TRBJ1-3
d_call: NA
v_call: TRBV15
clone_size: NA

cdr3_aa: CASSFDPDRQPQHF
cdr3_nt: TGTGCCAGCAGCTTTGACCCGGACAGACAGCCCCAGCATTTT
j_call: TRBJ1-5
d_call: NA
v_call: TRBV6-5
clone_size: NA

cdr3_aa: CASSSPGLAGSYEQYF
cdr3_nt: TGTGCCAGCAGTTCTCCGGGACTAGCGGGATCCTACGAGCAGTACTTC
j_call: TRBJ2-7
d_call: TRBD2
v_call: TRBV6-5
clone_size: NA

cdr3_aa: CASGLLNGTPFF
cdr3_nt: TGTGCTAGTGGTTTGTTAAACGGGACCCCGTTCTTC
j_call: TRBJ2-1
d_call: NA
v_call: TRBV12-5
clone_size: NA

cdr3_aa: CAITGANTGELFF
cdr3_nt: TGTGCCATCACAGGGGCGAACACCGGGGAGCTGTTTTTT
j_call: TRBJ2-2
d_call: NA
v_call: TRBV10-3
clone_size: NA

cdr3_aa: CASSRTSGSYEQYF
cdr3_nt: TGTGCCAGCAGCAGGACTAGCGGCTCCTACGAGCAGTACTTC
j_call: TRBJ2-7
d_call: TRBD2
v_call: TRBV3-1/TRBV3-2
clone_size: few

cdr3_aa: CASSQDRAGPNYGYTF
cdr3_nt: TGCGCCAGCAGCCAAGATAGAGCCGGACCTAACTATGGCTACACCTTC
j_call: TRBJ1-2
d_call: NA
v_call: TRBV4-1
clone_size: NA

cdr3_aa: CASSAEETQYF
cdr3_nt: TGTGCCAGCAGTGCCGAAGAGACCCAGTACTTC
j_call: TRBJ2-5
d_call: NA
v_call: TRBV6-2/TRBV6-3
clone_size: NA

cdr3_aa: CASSLSRSTDTQYF
cdr3_nt: TGTGCCAGCAGCTTATCTCGGAGCACAGATACGCAGTATTTT
j_call: TRBJ2-3
d_call: NA
v_call: TRBV7-2
clone_size: once

cdr3_aa: CASSQKGGPAYNEQFF
cdr3_nt: TGTGCCAGCAGCCAAAAAGGGGGCCCAGCCTACAATGAGCAGTTCTTC
j_call: TRBJ2-1
d_call: TRBD1
v_call: TRBV14
clone_size: few

cdr3_aa: CAIGEGQGDEKLFF
cdr3_nt: TGTGCCATCGGGGAAGGACAGGGGGACGAAAAACTGTTTTTT
j_call: TRBJ1-4
d_call: TRBD1
v_call: TRBV10-3
clone_size: NA

cdr3_aa: CASSDSTGGPDTQYF
cdr3_nt: TGTGCCAGCAGTGACTCGACGGGAGGGCCAGATACGCAGTATTTT
j_call: TRBJ2-3
d_call: TRBD2
v_call: TRBV6-4
clone_size: NA

cdr3_aa: CASSLLRDRSLATDTQYF
cdr3_nt: TGTGCCAGCAGCTTACTTCGGGACAGAAGTTTAGCCACAGATACGCAGTATTTT
j_call: TRBJ2-3
d_call: TRBD1
v_call: TRBV7-9
clone_size: NA

cdr3_aa: CASSVRGQILTDTQYF
cdr3_nt: TGTGCCAGCAGCGTCAGGGGGCAGATACTCACAGATACGCAGTATTTT
j_call: TRBJ2-3
d_call: TRBD1
v_call: TRBV9
clone_size: NA

cdr3_aa: CASRPGLAEGYNEQFF
cdr3_nt: TGTGCCAGCAGACCTGGACTAGCGGAGGGGTACAATGAGCAGTTCTTC
j_call: TRBJ2-1
d_call: TRBD2
v_call: TRBV28
clone_size: NA

cdr3_aa: CASSLALLAGEGETQYF
cdr3_nt: TGCGCCAGCAGCTTGGCGTTACTAGCGGGAGAGGGCGAGACCCAGTACTTC
j_call: TRBJ2-5
d_call: TRBD2
v_call: TRBV5-1
clone_size: NA

cdr3_aa: CASSAGTGWNTGELFF
cdr3_nt: TGTGCCAGCAGTGCCGGGACAGGGTGGAACACCGGGGAGCTGTTTTTT
j_call: TRBJ2-2
d_call: TRBD1
v_call: TRBV2
clone_size: NA

cdr3_aa: CASRDDTGTGNNEQFF
cdr3_nt: TGTGCCAGCAGAGACGATACCGGGACAGGAAACAATGAGCAGTTCTTC
j_call: TRBJ2-1
d_call: TRBD1
v_call: TRBV6-4
clone_size: NA

cdr3_aa: CASSSSLSGANVLTF
cdr3_nt: TGTGCCAGCAGCTCATCTCTCTCTGGGGCCAACGTCCTGACTTTC
j_call: TRBJ2-6
d_call: NA
v_call: TRBV28
clone_size: NA

cdr3_aa: CASRSKGRGTGELFF
cdr3_nt: TGTGCCAGCAGGAGTAAGGGCAGGGGGACCGGGGAGCTGTTTTTT
j_call: TRBJ2-2
d_call: TRBD1
v_call: TRBV11-2
clone_size: NA

cdr3_aa: CASSRPRGGTDTQYF
cdr3_nt: TGTGCCAGCTCCAGGCCGAGGGGAGGCACAGATACGCAGTATTTT
j_call: TRBJ2-3
d_call: NA
v_call: TRBV18
clone_size: NA

cdr3_aa: CASSFSRWSNEQFF
cdr3_nt: TGTGCCAGCAGTTTCTCGAGATGGAGCAATGAGCAGTTCTTC
j_call: TRBJ2-1
d_call: NA
v_call: TRBV27
clone_size: NA

cdr3_aa: CASSWVPNTEAFF
cdr3_nt: TGTGCCAGCAGTTGGGTCCCGAACACTGAAGCTTTCTTT
j_call: TRBJ1-1
d_call: NA
v_call: TRBV6-5
clone_size: few

cdr3_aa: CASSQEQTRDEAFF
cdr3_nt: TGCGCCAGCAGCCAAGAACAGACAAGGGACGAAGCTTTCTTT
j_call: TRBJ1-1
d_call: NA
v_call: TRBV4-1
clone_size: few

cdr3_aa: CASRQLTDTQYF
cdr3_nt: TGTGCCAGCAGGCAACTCACAGATACGCAGTATTTT
j_call: TRBJ2-3
d_call: NA
v_call: TRBV2
clone_size: NA